These 7 T cell receptor beta chains were all obtained from the same sample, sequenced in a study of T cell repertoires in cytomegalovirus infection. TCRdb passed the reads through MiXCR, listing each CDR3 protein once. This table has about 770,000 distinct CDR3 sequences, about 27% appearing once. Their recognized antigens are unknown. Sample: cultured CD8+ T cells from PBMCs, taken from culture after CMV antigen stimulation. Source of these receptors: a human donor in good health (CMV status not recorded). Some clones in this sample may be carry-over from other donors' samples.

There are a few counts of this clonotype. This sequence joins TRBV10-2 and TRBJ1-1; D call uncertain. There are 13 residues in the CDR3. V was trimmed by 0 bases and J by 7 bases, leaving 9 bases between them. CDR1 is WSHSY and CDR2 is SAAADI in the germline V gene. CDR3 sequence: CASSESVNNEAFF. The DNA of the CDR3 is TGCGCCAGCAGTGAGTCCGTAAATAATGAAGCTTTCTTT.

CDR3 in DNA: TGTGCCAGCAGTCCTTGTTACAGGGACCAAGAGACCCAGTACTTC. Protein: CASSPCYRDQETQYF. V gene TRBV7-9 combines with J gene TRBJ2-5; possible D gene TRBD1, 6 bases. The CDR3 totals 15 residues. V was clipped by 6 bases and J by 0 bases, with 14 bases between them. CDR1 and CDR2 (germline): SEHNR, FQNEAQ (reference sequence).

A few counts support this clonotype. This rearrangement joins TRBV7-8 to TRBJ1-1; D gene uncertain. Germline V lookup: CDR1 SGHVS, CDR2 FQNEAQ. V was trimmed by 5 bases and J by 1 base, leaving 14 bases between them. The CDR3 runs 15 residues. CDR3 sequence (DNA): TGTGCCAGCAGCCCCTTTGTGTTACGGAACACTGAAGCTTTCTTT. Encoded protein: CASSPFVLRNTEAFF.

This clonotype was counted between two and nine times. V and J are TRBV7-2 and TRBJ2-5, with 8 bases lining up with TRBD2. The J segment lost 2 bases and the V segment lost 1 base, leaving 6 bases of the junction unmatched. The germline V gene has CDR1 SGHTA and CDR2 FQGNSA. The CDR3 consists of 16 residues. CDR3 sequence: CASSLGLAWRQETQYF. The DNA for the CDR3 is TGTGCCAGCAGCTTAGGACTAGCGTGGCGTCAAGAGACCCAGTACTTC.

A remark on this clonotype: At one end, the junction sequence differs from germline, possibly due to a read error. The rearrangement joins TRBV7-7 to TRBJ2-3; D tentatively reads TRBD1 or TRBD2 (6 bases each). Germline CDR1 SSHAT, CDR2 FNYEAQ (reference sequence). The CDR3 runs 14 residues. Here the CDR3 reads CASSRGRFEDTQYF. The CDR3 nucleotides are TGTGCTAGCAGTCGGGGGCGGTTTGAGGATACGCAGTATTTT.

This chain links TRBV6-1 with TRBJ2-7, with D unclear. Trimming pared 1 base from V and 0 bases from J, leaving 13 bases between. Germline V lookup: CDR1 MNHNS, CDR2 SASEGT. This CDR3 is built from 16 residues. The CDR3: CASSEVVGLSSYEQYF. Written as DNA, the CDR3 is TGTGCCAGCAGTGAAGTAGTGGGCTTGAGCTCCTACGAGCAGTACTTC.

This chain uses TRBV6-5 with TRBJ2-6; perhaps TRBD1 as D (7 bases). Germline V gene sequence: CDR1 MNHEY, CDR2 SVGAGI. This CDR3 comprises 16 residues. The ends were cut back, 3 bases at V and 4 bases at J, with 13 bases in the middle. CDR3 sequence (DNA): TGTGCCAGCAGTTATTCCAGGGGGGCCGGGGCCAACGTCCTGACTTTC. Its protein product is CASSYSRGAGANVLTF.